This T cell receptor (beta chain) is drawn from a study of beta chain features in type 1 diabetes. Whole-study results and caveats: Fewer insertions but more deletions were seen at VDJ junctions in type 1 diabetes patients. TCRB CDR3s were moderately but significantly shorter in Type 1 diabetes patients in all four CD4+ subsets. Since sequencing was performed on cDNA, cells with high TCR expression could be over-represented.

This CDR3 is 15 amino acids long. V was cut by 3 bases and J by 5 bases, with 14 bases left in between. Germline assignment: CDR1 MDHEN and CDR2 SYDVKM. All of the isolated RNA was reverse transcribed, so expressed TCRB transcripts were sequenced. Data came from immunoSEQ multiplex PCR; TCRdb stores just in-frame clones and leaves some out. Of nearly 350,000 clones in the sample, about a tenth are singletons; the top ten hold over 0.95%. One heparinised blood draw averaging about 120 mL was given by each donor. Sorting of CD4+ naive, central memory, regulatory and stem cell-like memory cells was performed via CD45RO/CCR7/CD25/CD127/CD95/CD27. In regard to this clone: Antigen unknown.

The clonotype was recovered from a young man with type 1 diabetes. Sequenced sample: central memory CD4+ T cells from blood. This chain links TRBV28 with TRBJ1-5, with a possible D match to TRBD1 (6 bases). In nucleotides, the CDR3 is TGTGCCAGCAGTTTGGGGACACCCGTCGATCAGCCCCAGCATTTT. Translation: CASSLGTPVDQPQHF.